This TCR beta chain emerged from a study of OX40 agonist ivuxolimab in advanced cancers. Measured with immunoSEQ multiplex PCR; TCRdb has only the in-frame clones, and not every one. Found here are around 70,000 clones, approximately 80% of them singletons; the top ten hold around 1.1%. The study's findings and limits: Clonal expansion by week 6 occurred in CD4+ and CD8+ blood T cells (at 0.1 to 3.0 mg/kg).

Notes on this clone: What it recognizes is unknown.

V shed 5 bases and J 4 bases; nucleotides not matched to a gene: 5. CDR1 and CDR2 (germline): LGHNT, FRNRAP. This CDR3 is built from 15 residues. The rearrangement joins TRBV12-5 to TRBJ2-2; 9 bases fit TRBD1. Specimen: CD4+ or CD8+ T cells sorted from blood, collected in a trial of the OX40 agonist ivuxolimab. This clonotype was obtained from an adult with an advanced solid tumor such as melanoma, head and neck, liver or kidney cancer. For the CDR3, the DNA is TGTGCTAGTGGTATGCACAGGGGGCTCACCGGGGAGCTGTTTTTT. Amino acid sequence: CASGMHRGLTGELFF.